These 22 T cell receptor beta chains share one sample of origin, sequenced in a study of T cells in Graves' hyperthyroidism and ophthalmopathy. Amplification yielded TCR beta CDR3 regions, with RNA transcripts as the source. A first-round RT-PCR of the TCR CDR3 used the HTBI primer set. TCRdb ran MiXCR on the multiplex PCR reads and lists one entry per CDR3 protein. The profile shows more than 650,000 distinct CDR3 sequences, around 13% of them singletons. The source material was blood. The receptors here all came from a woman aged 18-30 years with Graves' hyperthyroidism.

At least ten counts were recorded for this clonotype. The genes are TRBV28 and TRBJ1-2; no clear D gene. V shed 2 bases and J shed 4 bases, with 5 bases lying between them. The CDR3 loop spans 12 amino acids. Per germline, CDR1 MDHEN and CDR2 SYDVKM. Written as DNA, the CDR3 is TGTGCCAGCAGTTTACCTTTCTATGGCTACACCTTC. Translated, it gives CASSLPFYGYTF.

This clonotype has a single count. A much larger clone is a single base away; this may be a read error. The V call is TRBV6-2 or TRBV6-3, the J call TRBJ2-7, with D unresolved. This CDR3 spans 13 amino acids. CDR1 is MNHEY and CDR2 is SVGEGT in the germline V gene. V lost 0 bases, J lost 6 bases, and 9 bases lay in between. CDR3 residues: CASSYSDGFEQYF. The CDR3 DNA is TGTGCCAGCAGTTACTCAGACGGGTTCGAGCAGTACTTC.

The sample holds many counts of this clonotype. The chain joins TRBV28 to TRBJ1-4; 7 nucleotides match TRBD1. CDR1 MDHEN and CDR2 SYDVKM come from the germline V gene. V lost 3 bases to trimming and J lost 3 bases; unmatched junction nucleotides: 7. The CDR3 totals 16 residues. The CDR3: CASSFLGTASNEKLFF. The CDR3 coding sequence is TGTGCCAGCAGTTTCCTAGGGACAGCATCTAATGAAAAACTGTTTTTT.

The rearrangement joins TRBV6-2 or TRBV6-3 to TRBJ2-5; unclear D gene. The CDR3 sequence is 13 residues long. Trimming cost V 5 bases and J 0 bases, with 7 bases left between them. CDR1 is MNHEY, CDR2 SVGEGT, per germline. CDR3: CASSTAYQETQYF. The CDR3 DNA reads TGTGCCAGCAGTACGGCTTACCAAGAGACCCAGTACTTC.

This clonotype was seen many times. V gene TRBV2 combines with J gene TRBJ2-7; unclear D gene. Germline CDR1 and CDR2: SNHLY and FYNNEI. There are 16 residues in the CDR3. V lost 6 bases to trimming and J lost 2 bases, with 20 bases between them. Here the CDR3 DNA reads TGTGCCAGCAGGGGCTGGTCTCGGGCTGGGACCTACGAGCAGTACTTC. Translating it yields CASRGWSRAGTYEQYF.

This clonotype was recorded many times. The V and J genes are TRBV18 and TRBJ2-5; D not certain. CDR1 is KGHSH, CDR2 LQKENI, per germline. V was trimmed by 2 bases and J by 3 bases, leaving 7 bases between them. The CDR3 is made up of 13 amino acids. CDR3 in amino acids: CASSPSQEETQYF. In DNA, the CDR3 is TGTGCCAGCTCACCATCTCAGGAAGAGACCCAGTACTTC.

J is TRBJ1-6 and V is TRBV2, with TRBD1 matching over 7 bases. The V segment lost 6 bases and the J segment 10 bases; nucleotides outside the gene matches: 6. The CDR3 has 13 residues. CDR1 and CDR2 (germline): SNHLY, FYNNEI. For the CDR3, the DNA is TGTGCCAGCAGAAGACAGGGCGACTCACCCCTCCACTTT. It specifies CASRRQGDSPLHF.

The rearrangement links TRBV27 to TRBJ2-7; D is undetermined. The germline gives CDR1 MNHEY, CDR2 SMNVEV (reference sequence). V was trimmed by 2 bases and J by 5 bases, leaving 13 bases between them. The CDR3 spans 14 residues. CDR3 nucleotides: TGTGCCAGCAGTTTAAGTCTCCCAGGAGACGAGCAGTACTTC. Protein product: CASSLSLPGDEQYF.

The rearrangement joins TRBV6-1 to TRBJ2-3; D uncertain. This CDR3 comprises 13 residues. The ends were cut back, 5 bases at V and 4 bases at J, with 10 bases in the middle. Germline loops: CDR1 MNHNS, CDR2 SASEGT. CDR3 sequence (DNA): TGTGCCAGCAGTCAAGAGCTAGCAGATACGCAGTATTTT. It is translated as CASSQELADTQYF.

This clonotype was seen at least ten times. The gene calls are TRBV6-2 or TRBV6-3 and TRBJ1-1; 7 bases align to TRBD1. The CDR3 runs 15 residues. The V gene's germline CDR1 is MNHEY and CDR2 SVGEGT. J gave up 2 bases and V 0 bases, and 3 bases lay outside the gene matches. The CDR3 protein is CASSYSGQINTEAFF. In DNA form, the CDR3 reads TGTGCCAGCAGTTACTCGGGACAGATTAACACTGAAGCTTTCTTT.

This clonotype turned up a few times. The rearrangement joins TRBV27 to TRBJ2-7; D is possibly TRBD2 (6 bases). There are 15 residues in the CDR3. Germline V gene lookup returns CDR1 MNHEY and CDR2 SMNVEV (reference sequence). Trimming stripped 5 bases from V and 4 bases from J, with 18 bases between. Written as DNA, the CDR3 is TGTGCCAGCAGTCTACACACCGGACTACCATACGAGCAGTACTTC. It encodes CASSLHTGLPYEQYF.

This clonotype was seen many times. The V call is TRBV7-2, the J call TRBJ2-5; TRBD2 agrees at 7 bases. V shed 2 bases, J shed 0 bases, and the junction held 15 bases outside the gene matches. Germline V lookup: CDR1 SGHTA, CDR2 FQGNSA. CDR3 length: 19 amino acids. The CDR3 DNA follows: TGTGCCAGCAGCTTATTTCAGCTCTCCCTAGCGGCTTACCAAGAGACCCAGTACTTC. Translating it yields CASSLFQLSLAAYQETQYF.

As to this clonotype: This may come from a read error, since a much larger clone is one base off. The gene calls are TRBV20-1 and TRBJ2-7; 13 positions match TRBD2. The J segment lost 5 bases and the V segment lost 3 bases, leaving 13 bases of the junction unmatched. CDR1 and CDR2 from the germline V gene are DFQATT and SNEGSKA (reference sequence). The CDR3 runs to 17 residues. In DNA form, the CDR3 reads TGCAGTGCTAGCCTTACTTCCGGGACTAGCGGGGCCCACGAGCAGTACTTC. Amino acids: CSASLTSGTSGAHEQYF.

This clonotype was observed a few times. The chain couples TRBV24-1 to TRBJ1-5; D unclear. CDR3 length: 15 residues. Trimming pared 3 bases from V and 1 base from J, leaving 9 bases between. From germline, CDR1 is KGHDR and CDR2 SFDVKD. In nucleotides, the CDR3 is TGTGCCACCAGTGATGGACGGATAAGCAATCAGCCCCAGCATTTT. It specifies CATSDGRISNQPQHF.

This clonotype was observed many times. This sequence joins TRBV7-9 and TRBJ2-5; D remains unclear. Trimming left V 5 bases short and J 3 bases short, with 10 bases between. CDR3 length: 13 residues. CDR1 and CDR2 from the germline V gene are SEHNR and FQNEAQ (reference sequence). The CDR3 DNA follows: TGTGCCAGCAGCACTCCTGTGAAAGAGACCCAGTACTTC. Translation gives CASSTPVKETQYF.

The genes are TRBV6-1 and TRBJ2-1; D unclear. V lost 5 bases to trimming and J lost 2 bases, with 13 bases between them. The length of the CDR3 is 15 residues. Germline lookup yields CDR1 MNHNS and CDR2 SASEGT. CDR3 in amino acids: CASSTTGRAYNEQFF. The CDR3 nucleotides are TGTGCCAGCAGTACGACTGGCCGGGCCTACAATGAGCAGTTCTTC.

This clonotype has a count of ten or more. V usage is TRBV30 and J usage is TRBJ1-5, with a possible D match to TRBD1 (6 bases). Germline V gene lookup returns CDR1 GTSNPN and CDR2 SVGIG (reference sequence). V was shortened by 2 bases and J by 4 bases, with 9 bases between the two germline ends. The CDR3 spans 13 residues. This CDR3 reads CAWSLGGNQPQHF. CDR3 in DNA: TGTGCCTGGAGTCTAGGGGGGAATCAGCCCCAGCATTTT.

This clonotype was seen only a few times. The chain has TRBV6-1 and TRBJ2-7, with 8 positions matching TRBD2. Trimming took 10 bases from V and 6 from J; bases not matched to a gene: 8. Germline V gene lookup returns CDR1 MNHNS and CDR2 SASEGT. CDR3 size: 12 residues. The DNA for the CDR3 is TGTGCCACCGGCTGGGCGGGAGGCGAGCAGTACTTC. Translated, it gives CATGWAGGEQYF.

This clonotype was observed a few times. A much larger clonotype is one base distant, so this may be a read error. The rearrangement uses TRBV11-3 and TRBJ2-5; TRBD1 agrees at 9 bases. Germline V gives CDR1 SGHNT, CDR2 YENEEA. This CDR3 contains 18 residues. V dropped 0 bases and J dropped 7; count of bases not matched to a gene: 15. For the CDR3, the DNA is TGTGCCAGCAGCTTAGATGGGACAGGGATTCCGACGGGAGGGACCCAGTACTTC. Translating gives CASSLDGTGIPTGGTQYF.

This clonotype was seen ten or more times. This sequence joins TRBV20-1 and TRBJ1-1; TRBD1 agrees at 8 bases. Germline CDR1 reads DFQATT; CDR2 reads SNEGSKA (reference sequence). J lost 2 bases, V lost 5 bases, and 1 base had no gene match. The CDR3 runs 12 residues. CDR3 in DNA: TGCAGTGCTTCAGGGGGCAACACTGAAGCTTTCTTT. It encodes CSASGGNTEAFF.

V gene TRBV4-1 combines with J gene TRBJ2-3; 8 nucleotides agree with TRBD2. CDR1 and CDR2 from the germline V gene are MGHRA and YSYEKL. There are 18 residues in the CDR3. V lost 0 bases, J lost 0 bases, and 8 bases stayed unmatched. CDR3 in amino acids: CASSQERLAGPSTDTQYF. The CDR3, as DNA: TGCGCCAGCAGCCAAGAAAGGTTAGCGGGGCCTAGCACAGATACGCAGTATTTT.

This chain uses TRBV29-1 with TRBJ2-4; possibly TRBD1 or TRBD2 for D (6 bases each). CDR1 and CDR2 (germline): SQVTM, ANQGSEA. The CDR3 totals 14 residues. Trimming stripped 2 bases from V and 3 bases from J, with 11 bases between. Written as DNA, the CDR3 is TGCAGCGTTGAAAGGGGGGTTGGCAAAAACATTCAGTACTTC. It is translated as CSVERGVGKNIQYF.